This TCR beta chain derives from a study of blood T cell repertoires in COVID-19. Across the study: Researchers got acute and convalescent COVID-19 samples from the United States, Italy and Spain. T cells, B-cell-depleted T cells, or PBMCs supplied cDNA or gDNA.

Original processing methods: Amplification of reference gene primers was used by the study to estimate nucleated cell counts. Sequencing used immunoSEQ multiplex PCR; TCRdb keeps in-frame clones, though not all of them. The DNA was the basis for D and trimming; V, J and clone size are from that table. The profile covers around 62,000 clones, with 90% to 95% appearing a single time and around 2.6% taken by the ten largest. From germline, CDR1 is LNHDA and CDR2 SQIVND (reference sequence). CDR3 length: 14 amino acids. Trimming removed 5 bases from V and 3 bases from J, with 10 bases in between. The chain is built from TRBV19 and TRBJ2-2; D perhaps matches TRBD2 (5 bases). The sequenced material came from peripheral blood. The receptor was isolated from a man in his 70s with active COVID-19. CDR3 amino acids: CASSFMRDTGELFF. The CDR3 nucleotides read TGTGCCAGTAGTTTCATGAGGGACACCGGGGAGCTGTTTTTT.